The 23 T cell receptor beta chains presented below share a single source sample, sequenced in a study of blood T cell repertoires in COVID-19 (dated by TCRdb to 2019 to 2021). The library was made by the immunoSEQ multiplex PCR assay. TCRdb re-hosts the immuneACCESS table, in-frame sequences only. Its copies lack some clones; in the studies checked, an unresolved V gene accounts for under half of them, and the cause for the rest is not known. This sample comprises 350,000 to 550,000 clones, 85% to 90% of them detected only once. The leading ten clones occupy 0.95% to 1.3% of the sample. The sequenced material came from PBMCs or T cells enriched from blood (not recorded which). Receptor source: a man aged 25 to 40 who had recovered from COVID-19.

This sequence joins TRBV28 and TRBJ2-5, with D possibly being TRBD2 (6 bases). V lost 6 bases and J lost 2, with 16 bases in between. CDR1 is MDHEN and CDR2 is SYDVKM in the germline V gene. The CDR3 runs to 15 residues. In nucleotides, the CDR3 is TGTGCCAGCAGCGTGGACACTGCGGGGCAAGAGACCCAGTACTTC. Translation: CASSVDTAGQETQYF.

The rearrangement uses TRBV2 and TRBJ2-5, with D unclear. V lost 5 bases, J lost 7 bases, and 8 bases lay in between. CDR3 length: 11 amino acids. Germline V gene data show CDR1 as SNHLY and CDR2 as FYNNEI. CDR3: CASSTLVTQYF. The DNA for the CDR3 is TGTGCCAGCAGTACATTGGTGACCCAGTACTTC.

This chain joins TRBV9 and TRBJ2-3; 12 nucleotides agree with TRBD2. CDR1 is SGDLS and CDR2 is YYNGEE in the germline V gene. The CDR3 is 15 residues long. V shed 4 bases, J shed 2 bases, and the junction held 2 bases outside the gene matches. CDR3 protein: CASSRLAGATDTQYF. CDR3 DNA sequence: TGTGCCAGCAGCAGACTAGCGGGGGCCACAGATACGCAGTATTTT. The full variable domain, rest sourced from reference TRBV9 and TRBJ2-3, is DSGVTQTPKHLITATGQRVTLRCSPRSGDLSVYWYQQSLDQGLQFLIQYYNGEERAKGNILERFSAQQFPDLHSELNLSSLELGDSALYFCASSRLAGATDTQYFGPGTRLTVL.

This chain connects TRBV5-6 to TRBJ2-5; tentatively, D is TRBD2 (5 bases). V dropped 4 bases and J dropped 1 base, with 11 bases sitting between them. The CDR3 has 14 residues. Germline CDR1 and CDR2: SGHDT and YYEEEE. This CDR3 is CASSTPRVQETQYF. Written as DNA, the CDR3 is TGTGCCAGCAGCACCCCGAGGGTCCAAGAGACCCAGTACTTC.

About this clone: This sample also contains other DNA sequences that code for the same CDR3. This chain connects TRBV30 to TRBJ1-5; 10 bases fit TRBD1. CDR3 length equals 15 residues. The trim removed 2 bases at V and 2 bases at J, leaving 3 bases unmatched. From germline, CDR1 is GTSNPN and CDR2 SVGIG (reference sequence). CDR3 DNA sequence: TGTGCCTGGAGTCCTGGACAGGGGGGCAATCAGCCCCAGCATTTT. The encoded protein is CAWSPGQGGNQPQHF.

CDR3 bases: TGTGCCACCAGTGATAAGGACAGGACTAGCGTCTCCTACAATGAGCAGTTCTTC. Translation: CATSDKDRTSVSYNEQFF. V gene TRBV24-1 combines with J gene TRBJ2-1; 9 nucleotides agree with TRBD2. Trimming cost V 3 bases and J 0 bases; bases outside gene matches: 8. This CDR3 is built from 18 residues. The V gene's germline CDR1 is KGHDR and CDR2 SFDVKD.

The rearrangement uses TRBV28 and TRBJ2-7, with D perhaps matching TRBD2 (7 bases). This CDR3 comprises 12 residues. Deletions cut 7 bases from V and 6 bases from J, with 13 bases between. CDR1 and CDR2 from the germline V gene are MDHEN and SYDVKM. The CDR3: CASTSAGAEQYF. CDR3 coding DNA: TGTGCCAGCACTTCCGCGGGGGCCGAGCAGTACTTC. Combining the CDR3 with reference TRBV28 and TRBJ2-7 gives the whole variable domain DVKVTQSSRYLVKRTGEKVFLECVQDMDHENMFWYRQDPGLGLRLIYFSYDVKMKEKGDIPEGYSVSREKKERFSLILESASTNQTSMYLCASTSAGAEQYFGPGTRLTVT.

The chain joins TRBV4-2 to TRBJ2-1; 8 nucleotides agree with TRBD2. Germline V gene data show CDR1 as LGHNA and CDR2 as YNFKEQ. This CDR3 has 15 amino acids. Germline trimming cut 6 bases from V and 6 bases from J; bases unmatched to any gene: 10. The CDR3 nucleotides read TGTGCCAGCAGTACCAGCGGGAGAGAGGGCAATGAGCAGTTCTTC. Translating it yields CASSTSGREGNEQFF.

CDR3 sequence (DNA): TGTGCCAGCAGTTGGACATCCGGGGAGCTGTTTTTT. It translates to CASSWTSGELFF. V is TRBV5-4 and J is TRBJ2-2; D perhaps matches TRBD1 (5 bases). Deletions cut 5 bases from V and 6 bases from J, with 8 bases between. CDR3 length equals 12 residues. Germline V CDR1 and CDR2: SGHNT, YYREEE (reference sequence).

The V gene is TRBV12-3 or TRBV12-4, the J gene TRBJ2-1; TRBD2 agrees at 7 bases. CDR3 size: 13 residues. The V segment lost 3 bases and the J segment 8 bases; nucleotides outside the gene matches: 4. The CDR3, as DNA: TGTGCCAGCAGTTTGGGAGGGGCCCATGAGCAGTTCTTC. Its translation: CASSLGGAHEQFF.

The rearrangement joins TRBV13 to TRBJ2-7, with D perhaps matching TRBD2 (5 bases). Trimming stripped 3 bases from V and 0 bases from J, with 21 bases between. The CDR3 extends over 18 amino acids. Germline V gene lookup returns CDR1 PRHDT and CDR2 FYEKMQ (reference sequence). The CDR3 is CASSFARYGQRSSYEQYF. In DNA form, the CDR3 reads TGTGCCAGCAGCTTCGCCCGATATGGTCAGCGGTCCTCCTACGAGCAGTACTTC.

The CDR3 protein is CAWKWQGVNSPLHF. As DNA, the CDR3 is TGTGCCTGGAAATGGCAGGGGGTTAATTCACCCCTCCACTTT. This rearrangement joins TRBV30 to TRBJ1-6; 7 positions agree with TRBD1. V gave up 4 bases and J gave up 6 bases; unmatched junction bases: 6. This CDR3 is 14 amino acids long. Germline V gives CDR1 GTSNPN, CDR2 SVGIG (reference sequence).

This clone was recorded once. This chain uses TRBV5-5 with TRBJ2-2, with 12 bases lining up with TRBD2. The J segment lost 0 bases and the V segment lost 1 base, leaving 7 bases of the junction unmatched. Germline V gives CDR1 SGHKS, CDR2 YYEKEE (reference sequence). The CDR3 spans 19 residues. This CDR3 is CASSLRTSGTLTNTGELFF. CDR3 coding DNA: TGTGCCAGCAGCTTGAGGACTAGCGGGACCCTGACGAACACCGGGGAGCTGTTTTTT.

This clone was detected once. V and J are TRBV5-6 and TRBJ2-7; 14 bases align to TRBD2. V gave up 4 bases and J gave up 4 bases; unmatched junction bases: 10. The CDR3 runs 17 residues. The germline V gene has CDR1 SGHDT and CDR2 YYEEEE. Here the CDR3 reads CASSPLGLAGAYYEQYF. CDR3 DNA: TGTGCCAGCAGCCCACTGGGACTAGCGGGAGCTTATTACGAGCAGTACTTC.

The V and J genes are TRBV28 and TRBJ1-1, with D possibly matching TRBD1 (6 bases). Trimming cost V 2 bases and J 5 bases, with 12 bases left between them. Germline V CDR1 and CDR2: MDHEN, SYDVKM. This CDR3 spans 14 amino acids. The CDR3 region is CASSLGGAWTEAFF. The CDR3 DNA is TGTGCCAGCAGTTTAGGGGGGGCATGGACTGAAGCTTTCTTT.

This chain uses TRBV28 with TRBJ1-4; D is unclear. Trimming removed 10 bases at V and 7 bases at J, with 19 bases between. This CDR3 is 14 amino acids long. CDR1 MDHEN and CDR2 SYDVKM come from the germline V gene. The CDR3 region has the DNA TGTGCCACCGCTTATCCGGGTGGAGGTGAAAAACTGTTTTTT. This gives the protein CATAYPGGGEKLFF.

The chain uses TRBV19 and TRBJ2-5, with a weak D call TRBD1 (6 bases). The V end lost 5 bases, the J end lost 3 bases, and 10 bases lay between the germline ends. Looked up from germline, CDR1 is LNHDA and CDR2 is SQIVND (reference sequence). The CDR3 consists of 13 residues. As DNA, the CDR3 is TGTGCCAGTAGTGGACGGACAGAAGAGACCCAGTACTTC. Its protein is CASSGRTEETQYF.

The gene calls are TRBV3-1 (or the pseudogene TRBV3-2) and TRBJ1-1; D not certain. V was shortened by 1 base and J by 1 base, with 16 bases between the two germline ends. Germline V gives CDR1 LGHDT, CDR2 YNNKEL (reference sequence). The CDR3 runs 17 residues. CDR3 nucleotides: TGTGCCAGCAGCCAAGCCTGGAGGGCTCCCCGGAACACTGAAGCTTTCTTT. Translating gives CASSQAWRAPRNTEAFF.

This chain links TRBV27 with TRBJ1-2; 12 nucleotides line up with TRBD1. The germline gives CDR1 MNHEY, CDR2 SMNVEV (reference sequence). The CDR3 totals 18 residues. The ends lost 4 bases at V and 4 bases at J; junction bases unmatched: 13. In DNA, the CDR3 is TGTGCCAGCAGTTATCGGCCCGGGGACAGGGGGCGCGGCTATGGCTACACCTTC. Translation gives CASSYRPGDRGRGYGYTF.

The chain recombines TRBV7-2 with TRBJ2-7, with D unclear. V gave up 3 bases and J gave up 1 base, with 4 bases separating them. The V gene's germline CDR1 is SGHTA and CDR2 FQGNSA. CDR3 length: 12 residues. DNA for the CDR3: TGTGCCAGCAGCTTCCTATCCTACGAGCAGTACTTC. This codes for CASSFLSYEQYF. The variable domain in full, completed from reference TRBV7-2 and TRBJ2-7, reads GAGVSQSPSNKVTEKGKDVELRCDPISGHTALYWYRQSLGQGLEFLIYFQGNSAPDKSGLPSDRFSAERTGGSVSTLTIQRTQQEDSAVYLCASSFLSYEQYFGPGTRLTVT.

This clone was observed a few times. This sample also contains other DNA sequences that code for the same CDR3. The chain joins TRBV15 to TRBJ1-2; D is unresolved. Trimming removed 1 base at V and 3 bases at J, with 6 bases between. The CDR3 is 13 residues long. Germline values: CDR1 LNHNV, CDR2 YYDKDF (reference sequence). Here the CDR3 reads CATSRGQDYGYTF. The CDR3 DNA is TGTGCCACCAGCAGAGGTCAGGACTATGGCTACACCTTC.

The V gene is TRBV5-1, the J gene TRBJ2-7, with 8 bases matching TRBD2. Germline V gene lookup returns CDR1 SGHRS and CDR2 YFSETQ. V lost 1 base, J lost 4 bases, and 4 bases stayed unmatched. The CDR3 consists of 14 residues. The CDR3 here is CASSLLSGIYEQYF. As DNA, the CDR3 is TGCGCCAGCAGCTTGCTTAGCGGGATTTACGAGCAGTACTTC.

The V and J genes are TRBV7-9 and TRBJ2-6; D might be TRBD1 (6 bases). CDR3 length: 15 residues. The V end was cut by 2 bases, the J end by 4 bases, with 9 bases between. Germline CDR1 and CDR2: SEHNR and FQNEAQ (reference sequence). The CDR3 sequence is CASSLRGTGANVLTF. The CDR3, as DNA: TGTGCCAGCAGCTTAAGGGGGACCGGGGCCAACGTCCTGACTTTC.